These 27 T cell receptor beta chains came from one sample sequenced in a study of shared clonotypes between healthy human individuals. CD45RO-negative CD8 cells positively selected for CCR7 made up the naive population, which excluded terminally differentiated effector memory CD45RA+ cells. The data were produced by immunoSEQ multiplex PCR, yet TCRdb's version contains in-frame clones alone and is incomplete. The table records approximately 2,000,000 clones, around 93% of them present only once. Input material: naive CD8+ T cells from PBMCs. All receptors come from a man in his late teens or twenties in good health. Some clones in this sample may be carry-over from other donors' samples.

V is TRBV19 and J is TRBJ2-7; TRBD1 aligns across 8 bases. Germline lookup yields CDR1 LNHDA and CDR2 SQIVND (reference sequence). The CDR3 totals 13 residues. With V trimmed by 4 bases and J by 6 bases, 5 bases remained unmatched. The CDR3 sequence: CASSTGQGGEQYF. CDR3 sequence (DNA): TGTGCCAGTAGTACTGGACAGGGCGGCGAGCAGTACTTC.

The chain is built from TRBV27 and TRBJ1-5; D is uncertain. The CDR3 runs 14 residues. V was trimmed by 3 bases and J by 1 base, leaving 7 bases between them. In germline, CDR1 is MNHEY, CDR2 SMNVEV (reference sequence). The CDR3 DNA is TGTGCCAGCAGTTTTATTGCGAGCAATCAGCCCCAGCATTTT. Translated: CASSFIASNQPQHF.

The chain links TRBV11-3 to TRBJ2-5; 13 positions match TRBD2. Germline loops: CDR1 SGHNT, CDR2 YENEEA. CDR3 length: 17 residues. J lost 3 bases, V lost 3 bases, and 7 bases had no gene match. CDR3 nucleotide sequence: TGTGCCAGCAGCTTTTGGACTAGCGGGAGATTGAAAGAGACCCAGTACTTC. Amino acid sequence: CASSFWTSGRLKETQYF.

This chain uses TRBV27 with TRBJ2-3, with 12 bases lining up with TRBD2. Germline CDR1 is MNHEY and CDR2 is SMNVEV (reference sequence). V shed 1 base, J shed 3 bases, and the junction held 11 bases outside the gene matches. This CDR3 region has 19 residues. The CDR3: CASSLYPPTSGSPTDTQYF. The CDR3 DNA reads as TGTGCCAGCAGTTTATATCCCCCGACTAGCGGGAGTCCGACAGATACGCAGTATTTT.

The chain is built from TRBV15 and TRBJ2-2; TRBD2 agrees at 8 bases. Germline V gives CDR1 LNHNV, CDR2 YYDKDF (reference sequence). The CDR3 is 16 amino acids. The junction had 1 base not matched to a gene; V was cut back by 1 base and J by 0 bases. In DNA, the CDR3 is TGTGCCACCAGCAGAGGAGCGGGGGCGAACACCGGGGAGCTGTTTTTT. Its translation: CATSRGAGANTGELFF.

CDR3 coding DNA: TGCGCCAGCAGCCAAGGATTCGCGGGGTCCGGAGAGACCCAGTACTTC. This translates into CASSQGFAGSGETQYF. This chain links TRBV4-3 with TRBJ2-5; D perhaps matches TRBD2 (6 bases). Trimming cost V 1 base and J 4 bases, with 16 bases left between them. Germline V gives CDR1 LGHNA, CDR2 YSLEER. CDR3 length equals 16 residues.

As DNA, the CDR3 is TGTGCCAGCAGCATCCCCGACAGAAGGGATGGGGCCAACGTCCTGACTTTC. Translated, it gives CASSIPDRRDGANVLTF. V gene TRBV7-9 combines with J gene TRBJ2-6; D might be TRBD1 (5 bases). This CDR3 comprises 17 residues. Trimming removed 5 bases from V and 3 bases from J, with 17 bases in between. Germline V lookup: CDR1 SEHNR, CDR2 FQNEAQ (reference sequence).

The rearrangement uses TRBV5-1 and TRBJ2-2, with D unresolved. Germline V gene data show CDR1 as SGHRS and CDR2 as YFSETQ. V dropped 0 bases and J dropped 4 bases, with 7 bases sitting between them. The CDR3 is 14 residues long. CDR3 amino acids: CASSLVAATGELFF. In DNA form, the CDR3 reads TGCGCCAGCAGCTTGGTGGCAGCCACCGGGGAGCTGTTTTTT.

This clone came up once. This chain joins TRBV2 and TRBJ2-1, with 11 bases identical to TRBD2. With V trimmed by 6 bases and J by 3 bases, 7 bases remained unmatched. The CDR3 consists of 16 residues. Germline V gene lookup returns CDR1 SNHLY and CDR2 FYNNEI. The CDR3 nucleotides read TGTGCCAGCAGCAAACATCTAGCGGGAGGCTACAATGAGCAGTTCTTC. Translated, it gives CASSKHLAGGYNEQFF.

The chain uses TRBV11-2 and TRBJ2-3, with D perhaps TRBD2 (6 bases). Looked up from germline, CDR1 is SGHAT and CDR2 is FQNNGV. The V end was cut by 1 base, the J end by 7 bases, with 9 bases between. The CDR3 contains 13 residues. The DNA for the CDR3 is TGTGCCAGCAGCTTAGGGGCGGGAAATACGCAGTATTTT. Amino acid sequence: CASSLGAGNTQYF.

CDR3 sequence (DNA): TGTGCCAGCAGCCTGCGGGACAGGGCCCTAGAGGACTACACCTTC. Translation gives CASSLRDRALEDYTF. The chain links TRBV7-9 to TRBJ1-2, with 9 bases fitting TRBD1. After removal of 5 bases from V and 10 bases from J, the junction contained 14 bases not matched to a gene. CDR3 length equals 15 residues. Germline CDR1 and CDR2: SEHNR and FQNEAQ (reference sequence).

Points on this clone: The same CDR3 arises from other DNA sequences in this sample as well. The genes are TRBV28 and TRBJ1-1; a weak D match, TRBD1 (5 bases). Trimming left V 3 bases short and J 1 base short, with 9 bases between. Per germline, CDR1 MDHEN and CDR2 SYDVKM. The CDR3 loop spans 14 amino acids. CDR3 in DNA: TGTGCCAGCAGTTTGGGGGGGGAGAACACTGAAGCTTTCTTT. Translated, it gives CASSLGGENTEAFF.

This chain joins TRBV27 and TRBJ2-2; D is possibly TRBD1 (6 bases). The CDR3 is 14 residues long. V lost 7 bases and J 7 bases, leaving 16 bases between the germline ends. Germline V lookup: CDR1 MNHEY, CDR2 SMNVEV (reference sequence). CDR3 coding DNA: TGTGCCAGCACCCTTACAGGGTCCATCGGGGAGCTGTTTTTT. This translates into CASTLTGSIGELFF.

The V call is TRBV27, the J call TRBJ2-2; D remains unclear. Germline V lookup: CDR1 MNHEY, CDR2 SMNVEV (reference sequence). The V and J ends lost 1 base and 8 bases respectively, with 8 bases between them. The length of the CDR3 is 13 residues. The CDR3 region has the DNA TGTGCCAGCAGTTTATGGCGGATAGGGGAGCTGTTTTTT. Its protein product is CASSLWRIGELFF.

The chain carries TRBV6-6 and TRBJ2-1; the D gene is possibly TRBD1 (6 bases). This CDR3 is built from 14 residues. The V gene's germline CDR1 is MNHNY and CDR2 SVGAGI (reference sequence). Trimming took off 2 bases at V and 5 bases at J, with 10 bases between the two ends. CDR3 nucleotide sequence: TGTGCCAGCAGTTACCGGGACACCCACAATGAGCAGTTCTTC. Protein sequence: CASSYRDTHNEQFF.

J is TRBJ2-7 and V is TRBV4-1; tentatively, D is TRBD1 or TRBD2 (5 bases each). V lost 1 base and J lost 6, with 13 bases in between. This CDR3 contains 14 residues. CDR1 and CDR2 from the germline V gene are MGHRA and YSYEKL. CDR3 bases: TGCGCCAGCAGCCAAGGGGACCGGGGAGCCGAGCAGTACTTC. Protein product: CASSQGDRGAEQYF.

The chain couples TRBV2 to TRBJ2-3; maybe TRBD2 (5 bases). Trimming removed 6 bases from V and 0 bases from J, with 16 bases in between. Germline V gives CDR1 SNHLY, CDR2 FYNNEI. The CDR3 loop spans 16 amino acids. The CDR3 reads CASSRAIALSTDTQYF. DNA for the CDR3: TGTGCCAGCAGCCGCGCTATAGCGTTAAGCACAGATACGCAGTATTTT.

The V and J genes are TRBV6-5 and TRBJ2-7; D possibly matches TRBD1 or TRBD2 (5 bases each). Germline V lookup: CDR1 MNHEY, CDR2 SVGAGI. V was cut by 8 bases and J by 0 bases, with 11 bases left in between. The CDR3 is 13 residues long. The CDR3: CASRGRTSYEQYF. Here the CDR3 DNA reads TGTGCCAGCCGGGGCAGGACCTCCTACGAGCAGTACTTC.

This CDR3 is CASSPRRGHTGELFF. CDR3 bases: TGTGCCAGCAGCCCCCGCCGGGGGCACACCGGGGAGCTGTTTTTT. The chain recombines TRBV7-9 with TRBJ2-2; perhaps D is TRBD1 or TRBD2 (6 bases each). V shed 5 bases and J shed 3 bases, with 13 bases lying between them. The CDR3 loop spans 15 amino acids. CDR1 and CDR2 (germline): SEHNR, FQNEAQ (reference sequence).

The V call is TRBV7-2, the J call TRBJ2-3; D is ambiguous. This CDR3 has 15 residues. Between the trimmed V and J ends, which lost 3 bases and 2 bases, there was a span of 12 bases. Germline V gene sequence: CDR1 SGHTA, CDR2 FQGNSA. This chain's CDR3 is CASSLSNRPTDTQYF. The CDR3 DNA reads TGTGCCAGCAGCTTGAGCAACCGCCCCACAGATACGCAGTATTTT.

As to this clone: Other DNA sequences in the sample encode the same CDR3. CDR3 sequence reads: CASSLSSSSYNEQFF. The CDR3 DNA sequence: TGTGCCAGCAGTTTATCTTCCAGCTCCTACAATGAGCAGTTCTTC. This chain joins TRBV27 and TRBJ2-1; D gene ambiguous. The V end was cut by 0 bases, the J end by 0 bases, with 6 bases between. CDR1 MNHEY and CDR2 SMNVEV come from the germline V gene (reference sequence). The length of the CDR3 is 15 residues.

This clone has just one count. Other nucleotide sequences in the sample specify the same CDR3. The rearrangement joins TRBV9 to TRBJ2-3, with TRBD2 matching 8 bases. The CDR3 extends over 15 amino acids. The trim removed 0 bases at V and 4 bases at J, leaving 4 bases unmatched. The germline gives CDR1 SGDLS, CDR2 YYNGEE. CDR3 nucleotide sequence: TGTGCCAGCAGCGTAGAGGGGCGGGAGGCAGATACGCAGTATTTT. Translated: CASSVEGREADTQYF.

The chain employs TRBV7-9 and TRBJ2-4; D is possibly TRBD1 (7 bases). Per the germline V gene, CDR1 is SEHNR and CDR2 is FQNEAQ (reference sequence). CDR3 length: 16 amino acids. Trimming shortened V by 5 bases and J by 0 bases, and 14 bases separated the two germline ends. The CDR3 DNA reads TGTGCCAGCAGCGAATACAGGGGACTAGCCAAAAACATTCAGTACTTC. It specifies CASSEYRGLAKNIQYF.

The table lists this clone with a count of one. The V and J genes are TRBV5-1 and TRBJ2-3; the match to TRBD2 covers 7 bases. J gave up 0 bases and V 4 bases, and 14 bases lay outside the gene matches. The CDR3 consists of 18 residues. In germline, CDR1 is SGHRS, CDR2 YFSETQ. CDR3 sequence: CASSQPVFAGVSTDTQYF. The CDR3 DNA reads TGCGCCAGCAGCCAGCCTGTCTTTGCGGGGGTTAGCACAGATACGCAGTATTTT.

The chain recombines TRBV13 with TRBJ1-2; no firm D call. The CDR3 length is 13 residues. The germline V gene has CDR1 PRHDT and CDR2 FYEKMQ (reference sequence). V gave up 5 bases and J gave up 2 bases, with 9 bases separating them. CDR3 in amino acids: CASSPRGNYGYTF. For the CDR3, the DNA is TGTGCCAGCAGCCCACGAGGGAACTATGGCTACACCTTC.

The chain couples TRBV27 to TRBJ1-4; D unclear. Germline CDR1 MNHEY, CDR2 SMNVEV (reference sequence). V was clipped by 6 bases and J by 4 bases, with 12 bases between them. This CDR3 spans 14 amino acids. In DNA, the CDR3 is TGTGCCAGCAGATTGGGGTCTTATAATGAAAAACTGTTTTTT. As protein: CASRLGSYNEKLFF. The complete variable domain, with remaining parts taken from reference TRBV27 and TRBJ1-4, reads EAQVTQNPRYLITVTGKKLTVTCSQNMNHEYMSWYRQDPGLGLRQIYYSMNVEVTDKGDVPEGYKVSRKEKRNFPLILESPSPNQTSLYFCASRLGSYNEKLFFGSGTQLSVL.

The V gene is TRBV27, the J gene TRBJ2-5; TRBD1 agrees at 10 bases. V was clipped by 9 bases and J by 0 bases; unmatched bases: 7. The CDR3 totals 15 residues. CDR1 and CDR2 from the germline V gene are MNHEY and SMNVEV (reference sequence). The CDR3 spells CARSPGQGYQETQYF. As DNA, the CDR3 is TGTGCCAGGTCCCCGGGACAGGGGTACCAAGAGACCCAGTACTTC.